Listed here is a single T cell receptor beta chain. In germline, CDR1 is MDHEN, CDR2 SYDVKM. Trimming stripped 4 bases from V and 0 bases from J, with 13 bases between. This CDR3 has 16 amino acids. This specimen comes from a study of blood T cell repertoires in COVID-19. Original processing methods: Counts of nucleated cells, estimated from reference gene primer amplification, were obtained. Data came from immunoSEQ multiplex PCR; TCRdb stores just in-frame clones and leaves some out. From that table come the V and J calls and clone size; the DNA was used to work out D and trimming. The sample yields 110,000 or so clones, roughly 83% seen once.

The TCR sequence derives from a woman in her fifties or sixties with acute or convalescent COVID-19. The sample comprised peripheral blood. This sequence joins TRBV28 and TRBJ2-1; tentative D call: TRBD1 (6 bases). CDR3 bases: TGTGCCAGCAGTTCCCTTACGGGACACTCCTACAATGAGCAGTTCTTC. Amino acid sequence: CASSSLTGHSYNEQFF.